These 13 T cell receptor beta chains originate from one sample sequenced in a study of shared clonotypes between healthy human individuals. Generated by immunoSEQ multiplex PCR, the TCRdb table keeps only in-frame clones and is missing some. There are about 2.3 million clones in the sample; more than 80% occur only once, and under 0.45% lies in the top ten. Material for sequencing was naive CD4+ T cells from PBMCs. Indicated subset: CD45RA+ positively selected. The receptors were gathered from a man between 18 and 35 years old in good health. Some clones in this sample may be carry-over from other donors' samples.

A word on this clone: Other DNA sequences in the sample encode the same CDR3. The rearrangement uses TRBV28 and TRBJ1-5, with unresolved D. CDR3 length: 13 amino acids. V lost 3 bases, J lost 2 bases, and 5 bases lay in between. Germline CDR1 and CDR2: MDHEN and SYDVKM. The CDR3 reads CASSLIGNQPQHF. CDR3 in DNA: TGTGCCAGCAGTTTGATCGGCAATCAGCCCCAGCATTTT.

CDR3 DNA: TGTGCCAGCAGTTCGCCCCTGGAGCAGTACTTC. Its protein product is CASSSPLEQYF. The V and J genes are TRBV27 and TRBJ2-7; D gene ambiguous. V was pared by 4 bases and J by 7 bases, with 8 bases between. In germline, CDR1 is MNHEY, CDR2 SMNVEV (reference sequence). The CDR3 extends over 11 amino acids.

The rearrangement uses TRBV4-2 and TRBJ2-3, with 7 bases lining up with TRBD1. The germline CDR1 and CDR2 sequences are LGHNA and YNFKEQ. This CDR3 is built from 16 residues. The V segment lost 1 base and the J segment 4 bases; nucleotides outside the gene matches: 8. The CDR3 is CASSQARTGGADTQYF. CDR3 nucleotide sequence: TGTGCCAGCAGCCAAGCCCGGACAGGCGGCGCAGATACGCAGTATTTT.

V usage is TRBV6-5 and J usage is TRBJ2-1; 7 bases map to TRBD1. V shed 5 bases, J shed 13 bases, and the junction held 8 bases outside the gene matches. Germline V CDR1 and CDR2: MNHEY, SVGAGI. This CDR3 comprises 12 residues. The CDR3, as DNA: TGTGCCAGCAGTAAGGGGCGACAGGGACAGTTCTTC. Residues: CASSKGRQGQFF.

The chain couples TRBV27 to TRBJ2-3; 8 bases line up with TRBD2. Germline CDR1 reads MNHEY; CDR2 reads SMNVEV (reference sequence). The length of the CDR3 is 20 residues. Trimming cost V 5 bases and J 1 base; bases outside gene matches: 20. CDR3 amino acids: CASSPHIQGMSGRGTDTQYF. The CDR3 coding sequence is TGTGCCAGCAGTCCCCACATCCAAGGGATGAGCGGGAGAGGCACAGATACGCAGTATTTT.

The rearrangement uses TRBV10-3 and TRBJ2-5; maybe TRBD1 (6 bases). CDR3 size: 17 residues. V was pared by 3 bases and J by 1 base, with 18 bases between. Germline-derived CDR1 and CDR2 are ENHRY and SYGVKD. In nucleotides, the CDR3 is TGTGCCATCAGTGACCAGGGGCCAGGGGTTACCCAAGAGACCCAGTACTTC. Amino acid sequence: CAISDQGPGVTQETQYF.

This chain links TRBV5-6 with TRBJ2-4; D might be TRBD1 (6 bases). The CDR3 loop spans 16 amino acids. V was cut by 4 bases and J by 1 base, with 15 bases left in between. The germline CDR1 and CDR2 sequences are SGHDT and YYEEEE. The CDR3 spells CASSHLLTGAKNIQYF. CDR3 DNA sequence: TGTGCCAGCAGCCACCTTTTAACAGGGGCCAAAAACATTCAGTACTTC.

V gene TRBV5-1 combines with J gene TRBJ2-1; perhaps TRBD1 as D (7 bases). This CDR3 region has 14 residues. Germline CDR1 and CDR2: SGHRS and YFSETQ. V lost 1 base to trimming and J lost 8 bases, with 13 bases between them. The CDR3 protein is CASSLWQGGDEQFF. The CDR3 coding sequence is TGCGCCAGCAGCTTGTGGCAGGGGGGAGATGAGCAGTTCTTC.

V is TRBV7-2 and J is TRBJ1-5; 7 bases match TRBD1. CDR3 length equals 19 residues. From germline, CDR1 is SGHTA and CDR2 FQGNSA. Germline trimming cut 5 bases from V and 2 bases from J; bases unmatched to any gene: 18. The CDR3 reads CASSPRGQGGQRGNQPQHF. For the CDR3, the DNA is TGTGCCAGCAGCCCCAGGGGCCAGGGGGGTCAGCGTGGCAATCAGCCCCAGCATTTT.

Only a few counts were recorded for this clone. The chain joins TRBV12-5 to TRBJ1-1, with a possible D match to TRBD1 (5 bases). The germline V gene encodes CDR1 LGHNT and CDR2 FRNRAP. Trimming took off 7 bases at V and 1 base at J, with 10 bases between the two ends. The CDR3 extends over 13 amino acids. The CDR3 region has the DNA TGTGCTAGTGCCCGAACAGGGAACACTGAAGCTTTCTTT. It specifies CASARTGNTEAFF.

V and J are TRBV12-5 and TRBJ2-1; D gene uncertain. The V gene's germline CDR1 is LGHNT and CDR2 FRNRAP. Trimming took off 1 base at V and 4 bases at J, with 5 bases between the two ends. CDR3 size: 13 residues. The chain's CDR3 is CASGLALYNEQFF. The CDR3 bases are TGTGCTAGTGGTTTGGCCCTATACAATGAGCAGTTCTTC.

The chain uses TRBV28 and TRBJ2-1; 14 bases map to TRBD2. V lost 6 bases to trimming and J lost 8 bases; unmatched junction nucleotides: 6. This CDR3 comprises 15 residues. Germline V CDR1 and CDR2: MDHEN, SYDVKM. The CDR3 loop reads CASRDPGLAGDEQFF. DNA of the CDR3: TGTGCCAGCAGAGATCCGGGACTAGCGGGAGATGAGCAGTTCTTC. Complete variable domain (other parts from reference TRBV28 and TRBJ2-1): DVKVTQSSRYLVKRTGEKVFLECVQDMDHENMFWYRQDPGLGLRLIYFSYDVKMKEKGDIPEGYSVSREKKERFSLILESASTNQTSMYLCASRDPGLAGDEQFFGPGTRLTVL.

The chain carries TRBV7-2 and TRBJ2-3; the D gene could be TRBD1 or TRBD2 (6 bases each). Trimming took off 6 bases at V and 4 bases at J, with 20 bases between the two ends. Germline V gene sequence: CDR1 SGHTA, CDR2 FQGNSA. The CDR3 sequence is 16 residues long. The CDR3 spells CASSSLASRGADTQYF. The CDR3 DNA is TGTGCCAGCAGTTCTCTAGCGTCGAGGGGGGCAGATACGCAGTATTTT.